This TCR beta chain derives from a study of prognosis after radiotherapy for stage I lung cancer. Two-round multiplex PCR, the amplification method, yielded TCR beta CDR3 from genomic DNA. It was primers specific to each TRBV and TRBJ gene that first-round PCR used. TCRdb redid the calling of the multiplex PCR reads with MiXCR, one entry per CDR3 protein. The sample yields over 25,000 distinct CDR3 sequences, approximately 44% seen once. The CDR3 is 15 residues long. Germline V gene sequence: CDR1 MNHEY, CDR2 SVGEGT. V lost 6 bases and J 0 bases, leaving 9 bases between the germline ends. Sequences were derived from PBMCs, sampled before or after stereotactic body radiation therapy (not recorded which). The source of this sequence is a donor over 45 with non-small cell lung cancer. The V call is TRBV6-2 or TRBV6-3, the J call TRBJ2-6; D is uncertain. CDR3 coding DNA: TGTGCCAGCAGGGACCGTTCCTCTGGGGCCAACGTCCTGACTTTC. Protein product: CASRDRSSGANVLTF.